The rows below give T cell receptor beta chains drawn from one sample of a study of post-analysis software for immune sequencing data. MiXCR, run by TCRdb on the PCR reads, gives a single entry per CDR3 protein. The repertoire holds 150,000 to 200,000 distinct CDR3 sequences, 30% to 45% seen once, with under 30% in the top ten. This material consisted of blood, taken after autologous hematopoietic stem cell transplantation. Receptor source: a girl under 18 with multiple sclerosis. Both conserved end residues are part of each CDR3. The D gene is left open where the match is weak. Size is omitted from some rows. Given values are once, few, many or a class for expanded clones.

V	D	size	J	length	CDR3	DNA
TRBV5-1	.	.	TRBJ2-1	14	CASRLQGSYNEQFF	TGCGCCAGCAGATTACAGGGTTCGTACAATGAGCAGTTCTTC
TRBV7-9	.	.	TRBJ2-2	16	CASSAQDTGYTGELFF	TGTGCCAGCAGCGCCCAGGACACGGGTTACACCGGGGAGCTGTTTTTT
TRBV5-1	.	.	TRBJ2-5	14	CASGATGAQETQYF	TGCGCCAGCGGGGCCACAGGAGCCCAAGAGACCCAGTACTTC
TRBV28	.	few	TRBJ1-2	16	CASSLTMTGSNYGYTF	TGTGCCAGCAGTTTGACGATGACAGGTTCGAACTATGGCTACACCTTC
TRBV20-1	TRBD1	.	TRBJ2-5	14	CSANPGGFGETQYF	TGCAGCGCTAACCCAGGGGGCTTCGGAGAGACCCAGTACTTC
TRBV28	TRBD2	.	TRBJ2-7	18	CASSLRTGVLAGGYEQYF	TGTGCCAGCAGTTTACGGACAGGGGTACTAGCGGGAGGCTACGAGCAGTACTTC
TRBV10-3	TRBD1	.	TRBJ1-1	15	CAISYTGALNTEAFF	TGTGCCATCAGTTACACAGGGGCGTTGAACACTGAAGCTTTCTTT
TRBV14	.	many	TRBJ1-2	13	CASSLVGHYGYTF	TGTGCCAGCAGCCTTGTTGGACATTATGGCTACACCTTC
TRBV7-2	.	few	TRBJ2-1	14	CASSPRAQGILQFF	TGTGCCAGCAGCCCGAGGGCACAGGGCATTCTGCAGTTCTTC
TRBV18	.	few	TRBJ2-7	13	CASSPTTGEEQYF	TGTGCCAGCTCACCCACGACAGGAGAAGAGCAGTACTTC
TRBV24-1	TRBD1	.	TRBJ2-3	13	CATSGQGADTQYF	TGTGCCACCAGTGGACAGGGGGCAGATACGCAGTATTTT
TRBV5-1	TRBD1	.	TRBJ2-7	14	CASSWGQGGDEQYF	TGCGCCAGCAGCTGGGGACAGGGAGGCGACGAGCAGTACTTC
TRBV7-2	TRBD2	many	TRBJ2-1	18	CASSSEGGLAGDGYEQFF	TGTGCCAGCAGCTCCGAAGGGGGACTAGCGGGAGATGGCTATGAGCAGTTCTTC
TRBV20-1	TRBD1	.	TRBJ1-2	13	CSAGHDRGNGYTF	TGCAGTGCTGGCCACGACAGGGGGAATGGCTACACCTTC
TRBV4-3	.	.	TRBJ1-2	16	CASSHLRADTGYGYTF	TGCGCCAGCAGCCATCTTCGGGCCGATACGGGCTATGGCTACACCTTC